This T cell receptor (beta chain) was retrieved from a study of cytomegalovirus exposure and HLA in healthy donors (TCRdb year 2017). In terms of the full investigation: According to an earlier analysis of a few hundred of the donors, about 179 million T cells yielded some 120 million unique TCR beta sequences and about 300 Gb of sequence data. Donor age, sex, ethnicity and CMV serostatus were collected together with the repertoire data. The study aimed to test whether signatures of past pathogen exposure could be identified by cataloging public T cell receptors. An early release covering 500 to 750 HLA-typed donors comprised 250 to 350 gigabases of sequencing data and 85 million or so unique TCR sequences. Among under 450 genotyped donors of the cohort, an average of about 240,000 unique TCR beta nucleotide sequences were sequenced per donor, around 20% of them non-productive. Every repertoire in the discovery cohort had been generated on one and the same sequencing platform. An earlier analysis of about 600 of the donors used high-throughput TCR beta sequencing to judge whether each TCR beta V gene segment behaved as functional or pseudogenic. Along with the roughly 610-subject first cohort, a separate validation cohort of about 110 different subjects was used. A later analysis re-analyzed previously published TCR beta repertoires from several hundred donors and added high-resolution HLA genotyping to study TCR occurrence patterns. Class I and class II HLA loci were covered by the typing at four-digit resolution. Typing coverage differed by locus: A, B, C, DRB1 and DQB1 were typed in about 620-640 donors, DQA1 in 500 to 550, DPA1 in approximately 600, and DPB1 in around 440. The T cell repertoires of some 700 subjects were profiled by immunosequencing and related to cytomegalovirus serostatus. Rather than drawing on any new phenotypic data, the later analysis identified candidate immune exposures from TCR beta sequences and the way those sequences occurred across donors. A later genetic analysis took genome-wide SNP genotypes for about three fifths of the 666 donors and used that subset as a discovery cohort. The genetic ancestry cluster associated with self-reported Caucasian donors included 81% of the 398 genotyped donors. The study combined high-throughput TCR immunosequencing, statistical association of individual TCRs with disease status, and machine learning to predict cytomegalovirus infection status. Four to six DR-DQ haplotypes were handled as single units for association and clustering, since linkage in the cohort was strong. The research as a whole found: The authors suggested that the approach could potentially be generalized to other disease states and immunological phenotypes. Cytomegalovirus status was reported to be diagnosed by the classifier with high specificity and sensitivity in both the original and validation cohorts. A further reported finding was that TCR beta sequences accurately predicted the HLA-A and HLA-B alleles for most subjects in the first cohort. In the study, around 160 TCR beta chains were listed as associated with cytomegalovirus. This cohort had only TCR beta chains sequenced, and the lack of alpha or paired-chain data limited which features could be detected. At a false discovery rate of 0.05, a later analysis linked around 17,000 TCR beta sequences to specific HLA alleles. In an earlier analysis of about 600 of the donors, most TCR beta V segments appeared in productive rearrangements about 87% or about 30% of the time, broadly matching IMGT annotations. According to a later analysis, parvovirus B19, influenza, CMV and Epstein-Barr virus appeared linked to several top co-occurrence clusters. Because counts were too low, roughly 18 rarely observed V segments, including chromosome 9 orphons, were left out of the earlier analysis of about 620 of the donors. In vitro tests confirmed that a few of the cytomegalovirus-associated TCR beta chains recognize cytomegalovirus antigens. A later genetic analysis reported fewer N-insertions in productive TCRs among donors in an Asian-associated ancestry cluster than the roughly 650-donor mean. Strong co-occurrence of HLA alleles, especially DR and DQ, made assigning TCR associations to individual alleles difficult. Some IMGT-functional V segments, including TRBV6-2 and TRBV6-3, could not be told apart with the 87-base-pair reads, so those segments were excluded. Linkage disequilibrium might explain the correlated functional status among segregating V segments, but an unknown experimental factor could not be excluded. Roughly uniform sequencing depth across donors was assumed in presence/absence analyses, although this assumption may not hold. A later analysis found that most CMV-associated TCR beta chains appeared HLA-restricted, with HLA associations seemingly driven largely by CMV exposure. A group of highly shared sequence variants was considered likely to be a technical artifact of the sequencing pipeline. V-gene and J-gene trimming of TCR beta chains was associated with a missense DCLRE1C variant in a later genetic analysis, and the association was replicated in an independent cohort. Most TCR sequences were seen in very few donors, while some public TCRs were found in many individuals. CMV serostatus was the only immune exposure information available for the cohort. Because HLA typing was unavailable for some donors at each locus, only the typed subset was used in association tests. In a later analysis, the rate of TCR association differed among HLA loci, with DRB1 alleles having the most associated TCRs and HLA-C alleles having the fewest. A later analysis found that HLA-associated TCR beta chains were more clonally expanded and had lower generation probabilities than equally common non-associated chains.

The library was obtained by the immunoSEQ multiplex PCR assay. The multiplex PCR relied on a mix of 60 forward primers for TCR Vbeta segments and 13 reverse primers for TCR Jbeta segments. A multiplex PCR assay on genomic DNA amplified the CDR3 region of rearranged TCR beta genes. The amplified TCR beta libraries were sequenced on the Illumina HiSeq System as 87-base-pair reads. As for the authors' bioinformatics: In a later analysis, roughly 80 million unique TCR beta chains were counted across the 500 to 850 repertoires, and approximately 9.9 million of these chains were shared by at least two donors. To remove PCR and sequencing errors, raw reads were error-corrected and collapsed into unique sequences using a nearest-neighbor algorithm that merged closely related sequences. Alignment of CDR3 sequences to IMGT reference sequences was used to assign V, D and J gene segments. Each retained sequence needed at least a six-nucleotide match to both a V gene segment and a J gene segment. Rearrangements were called productive when the CDR3 lacked stop codons and stayed in frame with V and J; all others were non-productive. Following IMGT convention, CDR3 was defined as the stretch from the second conserved V-encoded cysteine to the conserved J-encoded phenylalanine. Sequences without an unambiguous match to a single V gene segment were excluded from the earlier analysis of several hundred of the donors. An earlier analysis of approximately 590 of the donors classified V segments as functional when productive rearrangements were above 56.7% and as segregating when the standard deviation between donors was above 5%. A statistical classification framework was built to diagnose cytomegalovirus status from the catalog of TCR beta chain sequences. V and J gene assignment, in a later analysis, came from comparing TCR nucleotide sequences with IMGT/GENE-DB human TR gene sequences. A later analysis assigned CDR3 sequences and most-parsimonious VDJ recombination scenarios with the TCRdist pipeline. A later analysis defined each TCR beta chain by its CDR3 amino acid sequence plus V-gene family, and excluded reads lacking a unique V-gene family. To address suspected cross-contamination and a sequencing artifact, a later analysis removed around 590 highly shared, low-generation-probability nucleotide sequences. In a later analysis, a clonal expansion index was calculated for each public chain from normalized within-repertoire ranks of inferred template counts. In a later analysis, generation probabilities were computed using a VDJ recombination model fitted to out-of-frame rearrangements, and the results were checked against IGoR. In a later analysis, TCR-TCR, TCR-HLA and TCR-CMV co-occurrence was scored with hypergeometric tests, and a repertoire-size bias correction was applied to TCR pairs. A later analysis estimated false discovery rates by permuting HLA or CMV assignments 20 times. In a later analysis, co-occurring TCRs were grouped with DBSCAN, and TCRdist sequence similarity was added when clustering was performed within HLA-allele-positive subsets. Repertoires with fewer than 30,000 or more than 120,000 public chains, plus five repertoires with anomalous nucleotide sharing, were excluded from co-occurrence clustering. TCRdb mirrors the immuneACCESS table, restricted to in-frame sequences. Some clones are absent from its copies; in checked studies, under half trace to an unresolved V gene, and the reason for the others is unknown. V, J and clone size were drawn from that table, and D and trimming were deduced from the DNA. The sample table records about 190,000 clones; more than 65% of these occur just once. The ten largest clones represent 3% to 4% of the sample.

The cohort comprised 666 healthy bone marrow donors. At the time of sampling, all cohort members were nominally healthy, though unrecorded immune exposures were likely present. The donor tested CMV seronegative, placing the donor among the approximately 360 seronegative members of the cohort. A peripheral blood sample was collected from each donor, and TCR beta sequencing was performed on peripheral blood mononuclear cells. Genomic DNA was extracted from the blood cell samples with the Qiagen DNeasy Blood Extraction Kit. About this clone itself: There is no known antigen for this receptor. No clone much larger than this one lies a single base away; base qualities are absent.

V was cut back by 4 bases and J by 7 bases, leaving a gap of 9 bases between them. The CDR3 covers 11 residues, taking in both the cysteine and the phenylalanine. The DNA shown is the 33-base CDR3, in frame from base 1. CDR1 and CDR2, per the germline V gene, are SGHDT and YYEEEE. The sample consisted of PBMCs. The chain couples TRBV5-6 to TRBJ2-7; the best D guess is TRBD2, with 5 bases matching. This clonotype was sampled from a man aged 45-65 years in good health and CMV-seronegative. The DNA sequence is given as TGTGCCAGCAGCGTGGAGCGGGAGCAGTACTTC. It encodes CASSVEREQYF.